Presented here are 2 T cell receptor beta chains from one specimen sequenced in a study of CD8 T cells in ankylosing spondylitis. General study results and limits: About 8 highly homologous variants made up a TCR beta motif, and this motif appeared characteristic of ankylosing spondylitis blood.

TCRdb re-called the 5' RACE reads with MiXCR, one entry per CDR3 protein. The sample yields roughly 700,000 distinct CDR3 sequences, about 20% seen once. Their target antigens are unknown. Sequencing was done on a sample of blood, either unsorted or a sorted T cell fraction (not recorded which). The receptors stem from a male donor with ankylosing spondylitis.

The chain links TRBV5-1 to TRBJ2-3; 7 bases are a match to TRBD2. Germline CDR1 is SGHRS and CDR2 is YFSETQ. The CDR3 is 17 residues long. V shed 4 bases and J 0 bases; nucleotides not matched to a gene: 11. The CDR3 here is CASSRGVGKTSTDTQYF. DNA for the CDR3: TGCGCCAGCAGCCGGGGGGTCGGGAAAACTAGCACAGATACGCAGTATTTT.

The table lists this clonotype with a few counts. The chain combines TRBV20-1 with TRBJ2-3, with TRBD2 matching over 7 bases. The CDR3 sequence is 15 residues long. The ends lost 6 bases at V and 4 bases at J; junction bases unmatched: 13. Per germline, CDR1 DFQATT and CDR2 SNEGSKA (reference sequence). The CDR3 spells CSAPPAGEGSDTQYF. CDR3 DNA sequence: TGCAGTGCCCCACCGGCGGGGGAGGGATCAGATACGCAGTATTTT.